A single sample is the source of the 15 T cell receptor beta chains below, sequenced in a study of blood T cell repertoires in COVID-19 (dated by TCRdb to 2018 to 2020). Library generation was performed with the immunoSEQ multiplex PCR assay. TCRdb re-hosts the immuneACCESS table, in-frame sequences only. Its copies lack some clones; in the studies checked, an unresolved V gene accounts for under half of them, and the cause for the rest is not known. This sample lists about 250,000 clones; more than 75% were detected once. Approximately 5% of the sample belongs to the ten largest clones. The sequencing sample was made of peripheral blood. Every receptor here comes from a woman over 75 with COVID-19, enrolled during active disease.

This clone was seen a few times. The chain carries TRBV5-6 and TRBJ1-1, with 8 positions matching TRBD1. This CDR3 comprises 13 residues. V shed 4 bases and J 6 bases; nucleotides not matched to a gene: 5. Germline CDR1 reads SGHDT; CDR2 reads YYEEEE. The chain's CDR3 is CASSQGARAEAFF. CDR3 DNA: TGTGCCAGCAGCCAGGGGGCGCGGGCTGAAGCTTTCTTT.

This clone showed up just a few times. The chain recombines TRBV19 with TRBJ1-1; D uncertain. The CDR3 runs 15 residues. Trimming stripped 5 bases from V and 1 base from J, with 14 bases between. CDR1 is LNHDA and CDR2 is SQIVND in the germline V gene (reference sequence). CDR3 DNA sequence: TGTGCCAGTAGTGCCCGATCGGCGGGGAACACTGAAGCTTTCTTT. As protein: CASSARSAGNTEAFF.

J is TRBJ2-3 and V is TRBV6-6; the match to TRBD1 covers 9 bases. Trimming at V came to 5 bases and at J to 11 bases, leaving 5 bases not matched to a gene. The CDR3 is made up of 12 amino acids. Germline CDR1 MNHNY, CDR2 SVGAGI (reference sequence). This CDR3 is CASSQLDRGQYF. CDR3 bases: TGTGCCAGCAGTCAGTTGGACAGGGGGCAGTATTTT.

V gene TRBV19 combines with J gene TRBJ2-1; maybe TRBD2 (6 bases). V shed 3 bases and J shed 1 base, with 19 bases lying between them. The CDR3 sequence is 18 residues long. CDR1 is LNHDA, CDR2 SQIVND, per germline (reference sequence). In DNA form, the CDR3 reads TGTGCCAGTAGTATGGTGGAGGGGCCGGCCTGGTCCTACAATGAGCAGTTCTTC. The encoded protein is CASSMVEGPAWSYNEQFF. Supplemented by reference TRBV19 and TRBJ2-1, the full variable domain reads DGGITQSPKYLFRKEGQNVTLSCEQNLNHDAMYWYRQDPGQGLRLIYYSQIVNDFQKGDIAEGYSVSREKKESFPLTVTSAQKNPTAFYLCASSMVEGPAWSYNEQFFGPGTRLTVL.

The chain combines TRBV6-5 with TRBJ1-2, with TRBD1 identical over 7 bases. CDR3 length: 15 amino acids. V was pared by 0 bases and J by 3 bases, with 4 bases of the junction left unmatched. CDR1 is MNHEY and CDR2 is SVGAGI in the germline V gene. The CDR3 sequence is CASSYSTRGYYGYTF. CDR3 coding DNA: TGTGCCAGCAGTTACTCGACCAGGGGGTACTATGGCTACACCTTC.

The CDR3 region has the DNA TGTGCCAGCAGTTACTACAGGCCGAACACCGGGGAGCTGTTTTTT. Its protein is CASSYYRPNTGELFF. The V and J genes are TRBV6-2 or TRBV6-3 and TRBJ2-2; D perhaps matches TRBD1 (5 bases). V lost 1 base and J lost 0, with 6 bases in between. In germline, CDR1 is MNHEY, CDR2 SVGEGT. This CDR3 spans 15 amino acids.

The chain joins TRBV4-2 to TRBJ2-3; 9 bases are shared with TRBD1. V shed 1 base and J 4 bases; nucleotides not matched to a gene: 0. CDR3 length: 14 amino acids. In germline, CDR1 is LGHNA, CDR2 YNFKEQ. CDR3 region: CASSQGDRADTQYF. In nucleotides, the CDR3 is TGTGCCAGCAGCCAAGGGGACAGGGCAGATACGCAGTATTTT.

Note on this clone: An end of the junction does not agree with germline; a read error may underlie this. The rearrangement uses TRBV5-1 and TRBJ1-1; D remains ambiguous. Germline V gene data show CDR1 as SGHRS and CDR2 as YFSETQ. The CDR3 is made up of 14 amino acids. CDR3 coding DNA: TGCGCCAGCAGCTTGTTTTACCGGACTACTGACGCTTTCTTT. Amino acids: CASSLFYRTTDAFF.

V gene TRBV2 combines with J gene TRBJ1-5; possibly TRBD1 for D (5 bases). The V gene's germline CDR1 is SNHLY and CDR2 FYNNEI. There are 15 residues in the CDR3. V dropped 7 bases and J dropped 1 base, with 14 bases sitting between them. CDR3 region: CASTGQGRSNQPQHF. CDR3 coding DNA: TGTGCCAGCACCGGGCAGGGAAGAAGCAATCAGCCCCAGCATTTT.

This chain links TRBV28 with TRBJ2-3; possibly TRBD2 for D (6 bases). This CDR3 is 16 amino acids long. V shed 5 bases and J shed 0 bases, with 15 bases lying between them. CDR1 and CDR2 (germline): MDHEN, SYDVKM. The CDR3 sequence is CASSLSPGLSTDTQYF. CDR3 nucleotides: TGTGCCAGCAGTCTATCGCCGGGACTTAGCACAGATACGCAGTATTTT.

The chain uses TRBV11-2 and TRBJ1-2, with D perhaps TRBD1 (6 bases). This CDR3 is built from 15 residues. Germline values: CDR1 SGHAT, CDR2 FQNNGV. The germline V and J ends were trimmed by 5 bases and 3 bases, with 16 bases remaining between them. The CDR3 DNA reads TGTGCCAGCAGCCCAAGGGGGTCCCCCTACTATGGCTACACCTTC. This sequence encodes CASSPRGSPYYGYTF.

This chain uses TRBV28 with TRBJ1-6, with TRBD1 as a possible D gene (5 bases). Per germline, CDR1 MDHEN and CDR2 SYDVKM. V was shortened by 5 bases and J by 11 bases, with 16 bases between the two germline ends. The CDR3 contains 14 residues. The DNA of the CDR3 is TGTGCCAGCAGTCCCCCTCCGGGGGGAACACCCCTCCACTTT. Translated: CASSPPPGGTPLHF.

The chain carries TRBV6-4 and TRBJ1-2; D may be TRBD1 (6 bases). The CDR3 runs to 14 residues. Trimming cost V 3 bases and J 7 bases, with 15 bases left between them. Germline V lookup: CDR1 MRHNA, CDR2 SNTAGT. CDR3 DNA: TGTGCCAGCAGTGATTCGGGGGGCGCAGGTGGCTACACCTTC. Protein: CASSDSGGAGGYTF.

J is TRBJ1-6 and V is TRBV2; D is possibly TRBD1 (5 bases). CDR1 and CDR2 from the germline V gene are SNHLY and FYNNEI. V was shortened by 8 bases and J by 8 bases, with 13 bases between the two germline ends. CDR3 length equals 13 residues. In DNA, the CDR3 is TGTGCCAGCTCGGAGGGGTTTTATTCACCCCTCCACTTT. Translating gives CASSEGFYSPLHF.

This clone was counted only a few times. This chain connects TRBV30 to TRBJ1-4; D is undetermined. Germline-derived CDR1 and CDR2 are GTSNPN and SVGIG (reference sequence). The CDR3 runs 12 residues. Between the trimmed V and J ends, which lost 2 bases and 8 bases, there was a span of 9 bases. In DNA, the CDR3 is TGTGCCTGGAGTAACGAGGTAGAAAAACTGTTTTTT. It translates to CAWSNEVEKLFF.